The 13 T cell receptor beta chains in this list originate from one sample, sequenced in a study of shared clonotypes between healthy human individuals. Produced via immunoSEQ multiplex PCR; TCRdb's table is partial and in-frame only. The sample records roughly 1 million clones, under 80% being singletons. Sequenced input: memory CD4+ T cells sorted from blood. Subset: CD45RA-negative fraction. All receptors come from a man aged 18 to 30 in good health.

This clone showed up just once. Other DNA sequences from this sample encode an identical CDR3 as well. The CDR3: CASSLDRLSSYEQYF. The CDR3 DNA is TGCGCCAGCAGCTTGGACAGACTAAGCTCCTACGAGCAGTACTTC. V and J are TRBV5-1 and TRBJ2-7; D possibly corresponds to TRBD2 (5 bases). The CDR3 has 15 amino acids. V lost 0 bases to trimming and J lost 0 bases, with 10 bases between them. The germline V gene encodes CDR1 SGHRS and CDR2 YFSETQ.

The CDR3 DNA sequence: TGTGCCAGCAGTTTCCGGACAGGGCCGGGGCCAAATACGCAGTATTTT. It codes for CASSFRTGPGPNTQYF. The rearrangement uses TRBV27 and TRBJ2-3; TRBD1 matches at 8 bases. Germline-derived CDR1 and CDR2 are MNHEY and SMNVEV (reference sequence). With 3 bases clipped from V and 7 bases from J, the junction kept 12 bases outside the gene matches. CDR3 length: 16 amino acids.

V usage is TRBV5-1 and J usage is TRBJ2-5; 13 bases map to TRBD2. Germline CDR1 SGHRS, CDR2 YFSETQ. Losses at the gene ends were 4 bases for V and 7 bases for J; bases not matched to a gene: 13. The CDR3 is made up of 17 amino acids. In DNA form, the CDR3 reads TGCGCCAGCAGCCCGGTCCCGGGACTAGCGGGGTCCGCGACCCAGTACTTC. This translates into CASSPVPGLAGSATQYF. Full variable domain (rest looked up from reference TRBV5-1 and TRBJ2-5): KAGVTQTPRYLIKTRGQQVTLSCSPISGHRSVSWYQQTPGQGLQFLFEYFSETQRNKGNFPGRFSGRQFSNSRSEMNVSTLELGDSALYLCASSPVPGLAGSATQYFGPGTRLLVL.

The chain combines TRBV7-9 with TRBJ2-1; 7 bases are shared with TRBD2. V was pared by 2 bases and J by 4 bases, with 8 bases of the junction left unmatched. CDR1 SEHNR and CDR2 FQNEAQ come from the germline V gene (reference sequence). The CDR3 runs 16 residues. The CDR3 loop reads CASSLIRTGGYNEQFF. CDR3 sequence (DNA): TGTGCCAGCAGCTTAATCCGAACGGGAGGTTACAATGAGCAGTTCTTC. Combining the CDR3 with reference TRBV7-9 and TRBJ2-1 gives the whole variable domain DTGVSQNPRHKITKRGQNVTFRCDPISEHNRLYWYRQTLGQGPEFLTYFQNEAQLEKSRLLSDRFSAERPKGSFSTLEIQRTEQGDSAMYLCASSLIRTGGYNEQFFGPGTRLTVL.

A few counts support this clone. The same CDR3 also results from other DNA sequences found in this sample. The chain combines TRBV19 with TRBJ1-2; 7 bases fit TRBD1. This CDR3 has 12 residues. Unmatched junction bases numbered 5, after V lost 11 bases and J lost 2 bases. In germline, CDR1 is LNHDA, CDR2 SQIVND (reference sequence). CDR3 sequence (DNA): TGTGCCTCCTCGGGACAGAACTATGGCTACACCTTC. This encodes CASSGQNYGYTF.

This clone came up once. The chain has TRBV29-1 and TRBJ2-3, with D maybe TRBD1 (6 bases). This CDR3 region has 11 residues. Germline assignment: CDR1 SQVTM and CDR2 ANQGSEA. The CDR3 coding sequence is TGCACCAGTTCCCAGGGGGATACGCAGTATTTT. It translates to CTSSQGDTQYF.

This chain connects TRBV28 to TRBJ2-7; D might be TRBD2 (5 bases). The CDR3 covers 13 residues. Trimming stripped 10 bases from V and 0 bases from J, with 13 bases between. Germline V gene data show CDR1 as MDHEN and CDR2 as SYDVKM. The CDR3 DNA follows: TGTGCCACCCTCGGAGGCCACTCCTACGAGCAGTACTTC. It translates to CATLGGHSYEQYF.

The chain couples TRBV27 to TRBJ1-2; D gene uncertain. Germline V gene sequence: CDR1 MNHEY, CDR2 SMNVEV (reference sequence). Trimming removed 6 bases from V and 5 bases from J, with 13 bases in between. CDR3 size: 13 residues. CDR3 sequence (DNA): TGTGCCAGCAGCCGAAGGATGGAGTATGGCTACACCTTC. This gives the protein CASSRRMEYGYTF.

This clone was counted once. The chain has TRBV28 and TRBJ1-1; 11 positions agree with TRBD1. This CDR3 spans 15 amino acids. Germline CDR1 and CDR2: MDHEN and SYDVKM. V was pared by 8 bases and J by 6 bases, with 11 bases of the junction left unmatched. The CDR3 loop reads CASLGTGGDRAEAFF. CDR3 DNA sequence: TGTGCCAGCCTCGGGACAGGGGGTGATCGGGCTGAAGCTTTCTTT.

As regards this clone: Just one base apart from a much larger clone, this may be a read error. This specimen includes other DNA sequences encoding the same CDR3. The V call is TRBV11-2, the J call TRBJ2-2; D unresolved. The CDR3 sequence is 14 residues long. The V end lost 1 base, the J end lost 1 base, and 4 bases lay between the germline ends. Germline assignment: CDR1 SGHAT and CDR2 FQNNGV. The CDR3 reads CASSLGGNTGELFF. The DNA of the CDR3 is TGTGCCAGCAGCTTAGGAGGGAACACCGGGGAGCTGTTTTTT.

About this clone: This is likely an artifact of a read error, given a far larger clone one base away. Written as DNA, the CDR3 is TGTGTCAGCAGGTCCGGGACAGGGGGCACAGATACGCAGTATTTT. As protein: CVSRSGTGGTDTQYF. The chain has TRBV6-6 and TRBJ2-3, with 10 positions matching TRBD1. CDR3 length: 15 amino acids. The germline V gene has CDR1 MNHNY and CDR2 SVGAGI (reference sequence).

The genes are TRBV29-1 and TRBJ2-1, with unresolved D. The CDR3 runs to 12 residues. Germline V lookup: CDR1 SQVTM, CDR2 ANQGSEA. Deletions cut 5 bases from V and 6 bases from J, with 11 bases between. The CDR3 protein is CSVRARINEQFF. DNA of the CDR3: TGCAGCGTTAGGGCTCGAATCAATGAGCAGTTCTTC.

The V gene is TRBV6-1, the J gene TRBJ2-5; no firm D call. Between the trimmed V and J ends, which lost 7 bases and 1 base, there was a span of 10 bases. The CDR3 covers 13 residues. The germline gives CDR1 MNHNS, CDR2 SASEGT. The CDR3 nucleotides read TGTGCCAGCACCCAGACCCCCCAAGAGACCCAGTACTTC. This codes for CASTQTPQETQYF.